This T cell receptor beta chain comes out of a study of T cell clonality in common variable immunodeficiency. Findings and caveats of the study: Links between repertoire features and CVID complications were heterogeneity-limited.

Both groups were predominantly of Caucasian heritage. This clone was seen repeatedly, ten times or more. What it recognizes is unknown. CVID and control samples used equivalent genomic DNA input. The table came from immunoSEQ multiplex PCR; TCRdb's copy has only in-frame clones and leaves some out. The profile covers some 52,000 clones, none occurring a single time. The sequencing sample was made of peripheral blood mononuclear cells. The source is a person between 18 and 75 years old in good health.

The part of the CDR3 DNA that was read is TGCAGTGCAGACACTAGCACAGATACG. It encodes CSADTSTDT. The CDR3 reads in full as CSADTSTDTQYF. The J gene is TRBJ2-3, the V gene TRBV20-1; no reliable D call. The read stops 3 residues short of the end of the CDR3; the missing end is completed from the germline J gene. The CDR3 covers 12 residues. Trimming removed 6 bases at V and 0 bases at J, with 7 bases between. The germline CDR1 and CDR2 sequences are DFQATT and SNEGSKA (reference sequence).